The T cell receptor (beta chain) described here comes from a study of response to subunit inactivated influenza vaccine. Whole-study findings and limits: Authors suggested each seasonal influenza vaccination recruits few new T cells.

This clonotype has more than one count but fewer than ten. Its antigen is as yet unknown. TCRdb processed the RT-PCR reads anew with MiXCR; each CDR3 protein has one entry. The sample has roughly 780,000 distinct CDR3 sequences; 15% to 20% are singletons. V lost 6 bases and J 6 bases, leaving 24 bases between the germline ends. The CDR3 extends over 17 amino acids. The rearrangement joins TRBV12-3 or TRBV12-4 to TRBJ2-1; D could derive from TRBD1 or TRBD2 (5 bases each). The sequences come from PBMCs from blood, collected 5 to 6 days after vaccination. The sequence was collected from a man in his fifties or sixties who received an inactivated influenza vaccine. The CDR3 nucleotides read TGTGCCAGCAGCTCTAACTTCGGGACCCCCATTGCCAATGAGCAGTTCTTC. It translates to CASSSNFGTPIANEQFF.